This record covers a single T cell receptor beta chain. The data originate from a study of blood T cells in healthy people across ages. After removal of 3 bases from V and 2 bases from J, the junction contained 13 bases not matched to a gene. This CDR3 comprises 17 residues. Germline V CDR1 and CDR2: ENHRY, SYGVKD. RNA extraction gave at least 5 micrograms of total RNA per sample. The use of a sample-barcoded 5' primer and a J-beta primer mix characterized a second PCR of roughly 6 to 12 cycles. One entry per CDR3 protein, called by TCRdb with MiXCR from the 5' RACE reads. The data contain approximately 730,000 distinct CDR3 sequences, 40% to 65% of them singletons.

The sequencing input was blood. V usage is TRBV10-3 and J usage is TRBJ2-7; TRBD2 matches at 7 bases. This clonotype was obtained from a man older than 75 in good health. Here the CDR3 DNA reads TGTGCCATCAGTGACACCGCTACCGGGACTACACCCTACGAGCAGTACTTC. As protein: CAISDTATGTTPYEQYF.